This T cell receptor (beta chain) was captured by sequencing in a study of radiotherapy plus CTLA-4 blockade in lung cancer. Looking at the study overall: Disease control was seen in over 25% of patients, objective responses in 15% to 20%.

Focal radiation plus CTLA-4 blockade with ipilimumab was administered to patients who had chemo-refractory metastatic non-small-cell lung cancer. This CDR3 is built from 13 residues. Germline CDR1 MNHEY, CDR2 SMNVEV (reference sequence). The V end lost 8 bases, the J end lost 4 bases, and 14 bases lay between the germline ends. The table came from immunoSEQ multiplex PCR; TCRdb's copy has only in-frame clones and leaves some out. The sample holds around 50,000 clones, 75% to 90% seen once. The J gene is TRBJ2-5, the V gene TRBV27, with D possibly being TRBD1 (6 bases). Here the sequenced sample was peripheral blood, taken from a patient treated with radiotherapy plus ipilimumab. This clonotype originated in a human donor with non-small cell lung cancer that progressed on radiotherapy plus ipilimumab. Some clones in this sample may be carry-over from other donors' samples. CDR3 protein: CASGILGGETQYF. The CDR3 region has the DNA TGTGCCAGCGGGATTTTAGGGGGAGAGACCCAGTACTTC.